A single sample is the source of the 32 T cell receptor beta chains below, sequenced in a study of tumor-infiltrating lymphocytes in primary liver carcinoma. Starting material for RNA and DNA co-extraction consisted of roughly 19-31 mg of unsorted bulk tissue. TCR beta cDNA was prepared out of 500 ng total RNA by means of a constant-region primer. Three nested multiplex PCR rounds of slightly modified ARM-PCR generated TCR beta libraries. With TRBV1-TRBV30 forward primers and a C-beta reverse primer, the first two PCR rounds were run for around 11 cycles each. TCRdb reprocessed the multiplex PCR reads with MiXCR, giving one entry per CDR3 protein. The table includes about 50,000 distinct CDR3 sequences, around 77% detected once. The source material was liver tumor tissue from sampling region 5. Subset: tumor region T5, tumor centre. Receptors originate from a man aged 35 to 55 with primary liver carcinoma and hepatitis B virus infection.

The chain couples TRBV20-1 to TRBJ2-3; 8 positions agree with TRBD2. Germline V CDR1 and CDR2: DFQATT, SNEGSKA (reference sequence). V shed 5 bases and J 0 bases; nucleotides not matched to a gene: 13. The CDR3 is 17 amino acids. CDR3 DNA: TGCAGTGCTGGGGGAGTGGGTAGCGGGGCAAGCACAGATACGCAGTATTTT. This gives the protein CSAGGVGSGASTDTQYF.

Comment on this clonotype: As the CDR3 is not closed by the conserved phenylalanine or tryptophan, this likely results from a read error. The rearrangement links TRBV4-2 to TRBJ2-7, with D possibly called TRBD1 or TRBD2 (5 bases each). This CDR3 comprises 15 residues. Germline V gene sequence: CDR1 LGHNA, CDR2 YNFKEQ. DNA for the CDR3: TGTGCCAGCAGCCATGATAAGGGGAGCGGCTACGGGCAGTACTAC. Its translation is CASSHDKGSGYGQYY.

This clonotype was observed a single time. This chain connects TRBV7-8 to TRBJ2-2; 9 nucleotides agree with TRBD2. Germline CDR1 and CDR2: SGHVS and FQNEAQ. V lost 9 bases, J lost 1 base, and 9 bases stayed unmatched. The CDR3 is 16 residues long. The CDR3 coding sequence is TGTGCCAGTAGATACGAGACTAGCGGGAACACCGGGGAGCTGTTTTTT. Amino acid sequence: CASRYETSGNTGELFF.

As regards this clonotype: The CDR3 ends on some other residue instead of the conserved phenylalanine or tryptophan, so this is likely a read error. The limits of the CDR3 on the DNA are not certain, so only TCRdb's listed CDR3 is given. The chain carries TRBV11-1 and TRBJ2-4; the DNA was not used to check the table's D call, TRBD2. The CDR3 contains 17 residues when both ends are counted. Germline V CDR1 and CDR2: SGHAT, FQDESV (reference sequence). The CDR3 is CASSFPGTSGTKNIQCY.

Only a few counts were recorded for this clonotype. This rearrangement joins TRBV7-3 to TRBJ2-3; no clear D. Germline CDR1 reads SGHTA; CDR2 reads FQGTGA. V was shortened by 5 bases and J by 6 bases, with 12 bases between the two germline ends. There are 13 residues in the CDR3. The CDR3 protein is CASSTIHLDTQYF. In nucleotides, the CDR3 is TGTGCCAGCAGCACCATCCACCTGGATACGCAGTATTTT.

This clonotype was found once. The junction departs from germline at one end; a sequencing error may be responsible. The chain combines TRBV11-2 with TRBJ2-1; the D gene is possibly TRBD1 (6 bases). The CDR3 spans 18 residues. Germline CDR1 reads SGHAT; CDR2 reads FQNNGV. CDR3 DNA: TGTGTCAGCAGTTACTTAGAGCGAGACAGGATGTTAAACAATGAGCAGTTCTTC. Protein: CVSSYLERDRMLNNEQFF.

The CDR3 is CTISAGQQFF. CDR3 coding DNA: TGCACCATCAGTGCGGGACAGCAGTTCTTC. This chain uses TRBV4-1 with TRBJ2-1, with a possible D match to TRBD2 (6 bases). The CDR3 loop spans 10 amino acids. CDR1 is MGHRA and CDR2 is YSYEKL in the germline V gene.

The chain's CDR3 is CASSLNANERFF. As DNA, the CDR3 is TGTGCCAGCAGCTTAAACGCCAATGAGCGATTCTTC. This chain connects TRBV11-3 to TRBJ2-1; no clear D gene. Germline V gene data show CDR1 as SGHNT and CDR2 as YENEEA. This CDR3 contains 12 residues. Trimming cost V 2 bases and J 16 bases, with 15 bases left between them.

This clonotype was counted at least ten times. The chain links TRBV2 to TRBJ2-3; D is perhaps TRBD1 (6 bases). V lost 8 bases and J lost 5, with 14 bases in between. The germline CDR1 and CDR2 sequences are SNHLY and FYNNEI. The CDR3 has 13 residues. The CDR3 DNA is TGTGCCAGCCTGGTAGGGGGTGAAGATACGCAGTATTTT. Its translation: CASLVGGEDTQYF.

In this sample, this clonotype turned up a few times. Sequence at one end of the junction differs from germline and may be a read error. The J gene is TRBJ2-1, the V gene TRBV28; TRBD2 matches at 8 bases. Germline CDR1 reads MDHEN; CDR2 reads SYDVKM. This CDR3 has 18 residues. The CDR3 region has the DNA TGTGCCAGCAGTCCCCTCGGACTATCGGGAGGGCCCTACAACGAGCAGTTCTTC. It is translated as CASSPLGLSGGPYNEQFF.

This clonotype was counted only a few times. This chain connects TRBV6-5 to TRBJ1-2, with a possible D match to TRBD1 (5 bases). Germline-derived CDR1 and CDR2 are MNHEY and SVGAGI. The V and J ends lost 5 bases and 10 bases respectively, with 14 bases between them. CDR3 length equals 12 residues. The CDR3 protein is CASSPTGNDYTF. CDR3 DNA: TGTGCCAGCAGTCCTACAGGCAATGACTACACCTTC.

This clonotype qualifies as medium-sized. The chain links TRBV6-6 to TRBJ1-2, with D hard to call. V was cut by 5 bases and J by 5 bases, with 18 bases left in between. Germline V gives CDR1 MNHNY, CDR2 SVGAGI (reference sequence). The CDR3 consists of 15 residues. The CDR3 reads CASSRGMGTQYGYTF. DNA of the CDR3: TGTGCCAGCAGTCGTGGAATGGGCACTCAGTATGGCTACACCTTC.

V is TRBV6-6 and J is TRBJ2-3; the D is unclear. Germline V gene sequence: CDR1 MNHNY, CDR2 SVGAGI (reference sequence). This CDR3 is built from 16 residues. V lost 5 bases to trimming and J lost 2 bases, with 17 bases between them. As DNA, the CDR3 is TGTGCCAGCAGTCCCATCGCGTGTGGAGTCACAGATACGCAGTATTTT. Encoded protein: CASSPIACGVTDTQYF.

This clonotype was picked up many times. The V gene is TRBV5-1, the J gene TRBJ1-1, with a weak D call TRBD1 (6 bases). The V gene's germline CDR1 is SGHRS and CDR2 YFSETQ. The CDR3 spans 14 residues. V lost 1 base and J lost 3, with 10 bases in between. CDR3 nucleotide sequence: TGCGCCAGCAGCTTGTCGGGGGGCTACACTGAAGCTTTCTTT. Amino acids: CASSLSGGYTEAFF. The full variable domain, in which reference TRBV5-1 and TRBJ1-1 provide the parts outside the CDR3, is KAGVTQTPRYLIKTRGQQVTLSCSPISGHRSVSWYQQTPGQGLQFLFEYFSETQRNKGNFPGRFSGRQFSNSRSEMNVSTLELGDSALYLCASSLSGGYTEAFFGQGTRLTVV.

In the case of this clonotype: The CDR3 does not end in the conserved phenylalanine or tryptophan, so this is likely a read error. No DNA is shown, since the ends of the CDR3 on it are uncertain; the CDR3 is the one TCRdb lists. The rearrangement links TRBV11-3 to TRBJ2-1; TRBD1 is taken as the D call from the table, unchecked against the DNA. Looked up from germline, CDR1 is SGHNT and CDR2 is YENEEA. The CDR3 extends over 14 residues, inclusive of both ends. The CDR3 protein is CASSVGGQDNEQFL.

Remarks on this clonotype: This may be a read error, as it is one base from a much larger clone. J is TRBJ2-4 and V is TRBV28; D not certain. The germline V gene has CDR1 MDHEN and CDR2 SYDVKM. The CDR3 extends over 12 amino acids. CDR3 sequence: CACSLTKNIQYF. The DNA for the CDR3 is TGTGCCTGCAGTTTAACTAAAAACATTCAGTACTTC.

With respect to this clonotype: At one end the junction does not follow the germline gene, possibly because of a read error. The chain carries TRBV5-4 and TRBJ2-7, with D possibly matching TRBD2 (6 bases). CDR3 length equals 14 residues. From germline, CDR1 is SGHNT and CDR2 YYREEE (reference sequence). CDR3 sequence: CASSSRDFPYDQYF. CDR3 bases: TGTGCCAGCAGCTCGAGGGACTTCCCCTACGATCAGTACTTC.

With respect to this clonotype: The CDR3 end shows no conserved phenylalanine or tryptophan, and so a read error is likely. The genes are TRBV2 and TRBJ1-6; possible D gene TRBD1, 5 bases. V lost 2 bases and J lost 7, with 9 bases in between. The CDR3 runs 14 residues. CDR1 SNHLY and CDR2 FYNNEI come from the germline V gene. CDR3 bases: TGTGCCAGCAGTGAACGGACAAGGAATTCACCCCTCCACTTA. Amino acids: CASSERTRNSPLHL.

This clonotype was counted many times. The V and J genes are TRBV30 and TRBJ1-1, with D maybe TRBD1 (5 bases). This CDR3 has 15 residues. Germline lookup yields CDR1 GTSNPN and CDR2 SVGIG (reference sequence). The V gene lost 2 bases and the J gene lost 1 base, with 14 bases spanning the gap. CDR3 coding DNA: TGTGCCTGGAGTCTAGCGGGACTTGGGAACACTGAAGCTTTCTTT. Residues: CAWSLAGLGNTEAFF. Full variable domain (outside the CDR3, taken from reference TRBV30 and TRBJ1-1): SQTIHQWPATLVQPVGSPLSLECTVEGTSNPNLYWYRQAAGRGLQLLFYSVGIGQISSEVPQNLSASRPQDRQFILSSKKLLLSDSGFYLCAWSLAGLGNTEAFFGQGTRLTVV.

This clonotype has only one observation. Given the absence of the conserved phenylalanine or tryptophan at the CDR3 end, a read error is likely. V and J are TRBV28 and TRBJ2-2; either TRBD1 or TRBD2 may supply D (6 bases each). The CDR3 runs to 14 residues. Germline V CDR1 and CDR2: MDHEN, SYDVKM. CDR3 sequence: CTSSLGGSAGELFS. CDR3 bases: TGTACCAGCAGTTTGGGGGGCTCCGCCGGGGAGCTGTTTTCT.

The rearrangement links TRBV6-1 to TRBJ1-2; tentative D call: TRBD1 (5 bases). Germline V gene data show CDR1 as MNHNS and CDR2 as SASEGT. CDR3 length: 20 residues. Trimming pared 4 bases from V and 2 bases from J, leaving 29 bases between. The CDR3 DNA follows: TGTGCCAGCAGTGGGTCAAAGGCAGGGATAAAGGCAGAGCCGAACTATGGCTACACCTTC. Translated: CASSGSKAGIKAEPNYGYTF.

The V and J genes are TRBV5-4 and TRBJ1-5; D is unresolved. Germline assignment: CDR1 SGHNT and CDR2 YYREEE (reference sequence). CDR3 size: 15 residues. CDR3 sequence (DNA): TGTGCTAACAGCCGCGACGGAAATAGCAATCAGCCCCAGCATTTT. Translated: CANSRDGNSNQPQHF. Full variable domain (missing parts from reference TRBV5-4 and TRBJ1-5): ETGVTQSPTHLIKTRGQQVTLRCSSQSGHNTVSWYQQALGQGPQFIFQYYREEENGRGNFPPRFSGLQFPNYSSELNVNALELDDSALYLCANSRDGNSNQPQHFGDGTRLSIL.

The CDR3 sequence: CNVEQGVNEQFF. Here the CDR3 DNA reads TGCAATGTTGAACAGGGGGTGAATGAGCAGTTCTTC. J is TRBJ2-1 and V is TRBV29-1; 8 nucleotides agree with TRBD1. The CDR3 extends over 12 amino acids. Per the germline V gene, CDR1 is SQVTM and CDR2 is ANQGSEA.

Notes on this clonotype: One junction end does not reproduce the germline sequence, and a read error may be involved. The rearrangement uses TRBV11-1 and TRBJ2-1; TRBD2 agrees at 11 bases. The CDR3 runs 18 residues. Germline-derived CDR1 and CDR2 are SGHAT and FQDESV (reference sequence). CDR3 amino acids: CASCIRSLAGGSYNGQFF. Here the CDR3 DNA reads TGTGCCAGCTGCATAAGATCCCTAGCGGGAGGATCCTACAATGGGCAGTTCTTC.

On this clonotype: The conserved closing phenylalanine or tryptophan is absent in this CDR3, likely reflecting a read error. The gene calls are TRBV5-1 and TRBJ1-1; tentative D call: TRBD1 (6 bases). Germline-derived CDR1 and CDR2 are SGHRS and YFSETQ. Trimming stripped 9 bases from V and 7 bases from J, with 13 bases between. The CDR3 sequence is 11 residues long. CDR3 sequence reads: CAIRGSFEAFS. The CDR3 region has the DNA TGCGCCATCAGGGGAAGTTTTGAAGCTTTCTCT.

Remarks on this clonotype: Germline and junction disagree at one end, which may indicate a read error. The rearrangement joins TRBV6-6 to TRBJ1-1, with TRBD1 as a possible D gene (5 bases). Germline V gene lookup returns CDR1 MNHNY and CDR2 SVGAGI (reference sequence). The CDR3 loop spans 16 amino acids. The CDR3 region has the DNA TGTGCTAGCAGTTACAGGCTCATCAGCATGAACACTGAAGCTTTCTTT. Residues: CASSYRLISMNTEAFF.

By share, this clonotype ranks as medium-sized (0.01 to 0.1%). This rearrangement joins TRBV6-5 to TRBJ2-7; 7 bases are a match to TRBD1. The V gene end was trimmed by 6 bases and the J gene end by 2 bases; junction bases not matched to a gene: 1. Looked up from germline, CDR1 is MNHEY and CDR2 is SVGAGI. The length of the CDR3 is 12 residues. The CDR3 nucleotides are TGTGCCAGCAGCCAGGGGGCCTACGAGCAGTACTTC. Amino acids: CASSQGAYEQYF.

This clonotype was observed many times. The chain's CDR3 is CASSLVVTSDNEQFF. The CDR3 DNA reads TGCGCCAGCAGCTTGGTAGTGACTAGTGACAATGAGCAGTTCTTC. This chain connects TRBV5-1 to TRBJ2-1; weak D call: TRBD2 (6 bases). The ends were cut back, 0 bases at V and 5 bases at J, with 12 bases in the middle. Germline V lookup: CDR1 SGHRS, CDR2 YFSETQ. This CDR3 spans 15 amino acids.

About this clonotype: As the CDR3 is not closed by the conserved phenylalanine or tryptophan, this likely results from a read error. The chain couples TRBV29-1 to TRBJ2-3, with D maybe TRBD2 (6 bases). The germline CDR1 and CDR2 sequences are SQVTM and ANQGSEA. The CDR3 is made up of 12 amino acids. The CDR3 loop is CGVGGGTDTQYS. CDR3 nucleotide sequence: TGCGGCGTGGGCGGGGGCACAGATACGCAGTATTCT.

The V call is TRBV6-6, the J call TRBJ1-5, with D unclear. The CDR3 contains 13 residues. Trimming took off 9 bases at V and 6 bases at J, with 15 bases between the two ends. Per the germline V gene, CDR1 is MNHNY and CDR2 is SVGAGI (reference sequence). The chain's CDR3 is CASYGPSSQPQHF. The CDR3 DNA is TGTGCCAGTTATGGTCCCTCAAGTCAGCCCCAGCATTTT.

As concerns this clonotype: Since the CDR3 does not end with the conserved phenylalanine or tryptophan, this likely comes from a read error. No DNA is shown, since the ends of the CDR3 on it are uncertain; the CDR3 is the one TCRdb lists. The gene calls are TRBV30 and TRBJ1-1. Germline V gene sequence: CDR1 GTSNPN, CDR2 SVGIG (reference sequence). The CDR3 length is 14 residues, termini included. CDR3 in amino acids: CAWSVGISNTETFI.

With respect to this clonotype: The junction does not match germline at one end; this may be a read error. The chain links TRBV4-3 to TRBJ2-1; D gene ambiguous. The length of the CDR3 is 16 residues. CDR1 is LGHNA and CDR2 is YSLEER in the germline V gene. The CDR3 nucleotides read TGCACCAGCAGCCAAGATCCCTACTCAGGATACAATGGGCAGTTCTTC. This encodes CTSSQDPYSGYNGQFF.